A single sample gave rise to the 25 T cell receptor beta chains below, sequenced in a study of identical twins. TCRdb recomputed calls from the 5' RACE reads with MiXCR, one row per CDR3 protein. The sample holds roughly 500,000 distinct CDR3 sequences, around 20% seen once. These data were also reused for a study on T cells expressing NK-cell markers.

Sequencing used CD4+ T cells sorted from blood. The receptors derive from a woman aged 18-29 years in good health.

The table lists this clonotype with a few counts. The V and J genes are TRBV9 and TRBJ2-2, with 8 bases identical to TRBD1. The CDR3 consists of 14 residues. Germline-derived CDR1 and CDR2 are SGDLS and YYNGEE. With 3 bases clipped from V and 6 bases from J, the junction kept 4 bases outside the gene matches. The CDR3 DNA is TGTGCCAGCAGCGGACTACAGGGGGCCGGGGAGCTGTTTTTT. Protein sequence: CASSGLQGAGELFF.

This chain links TRBV29-1 with TRBJ1-3; D uncertain. V lost 5 bases to trimming and J lost 0 bases, with 11 bases between them. Germline V gene data show CDR1 as SQVTM and CDR2 as ANQGSEA. The CDR3 has 14 residues. For the CDR3, the DNA is TGCAGCGTTCAAACGGACCACTCTGGAAACACCATATATTTT. It encodes CSVQTDHSGNTIYF.

This sequence joins TRBV12-3 or TRBV12-4 and TRBJ2-5, with 7 bases that match TRBD1. The CDR3 has 14 amino acids. V dropped 7 bases and J dropped 3; count of bases not matched to a gene: 8. CDR3 in amino acids: CASTERQGKETQYF. The CDR3 nucleotides are TGTGCCAGCACCGAGAGACAGGGAAAAGAGACCCAGTACTTC.

The chain uses TRBV9 and TRBJ2-6; D ambiguous. The CDR3 consists of 15 residues. Trimming took 2 bases from V and 0 from J, leaving 6 bases between them. Looked up from germline, CDR1 is SGDLS and CDR2 is YYNGEE. CDR3 loop: CASSVQLSGANVLTF. CDR3 nucleotide sequence: TGTGCCAGCAGCGTGCAGCTCTCTGGGGCCAACGTCCTGACTTTC.

In its sample, this clonotype was seen a few times. This rearrangement joins TRBV20-1 to TRBJ1-4; 10 positions match TRBD1. Per the germline V gene, CDR1 is DFQATT and CDR2 is SNEGSKA (reference sequence). CDR3 size: 14 residues. With V trimmed by 6 bases and J by 10 bases, 11 bases remained unmatched. CDR3 in DNA: TGCAGTGCCTCGGACAGGGGGATTTTTGGAAAACTGTTTTTT. It yields the protein CSASDRGIFGKLFF.

The chain links TRBV7-9 to TRBJ1-2, with 8 bases fitting TRBD1. Looked up from germline, CDR1 is SEHNR and CDR2 is FQNEAQ (reference sequence). J lost 4 bases, V lost 5 bases, and 6 bases had no gene match. This CDR3 comprises 14 residues. The DNA for the CDR3 is TGTGCCAGCAGCACGACAGGGGACAGCTATGGCTACACCTTC. Its translation: CASSTTGDSYGYTF.

This clonotype was picked up a small number of times. J is TRBJ1-2 and V is TRBV6-1; the D is unclear. This CDR3 region has 14 residues. Trimming removed 5 bases from V and 4 bases from J, with 14 bases in between. CDR1 is MNHNS, CDR2 SASEGT, per germline. In nucleotides, the CDR3 is TGTGCCAGCAGTAAGGACCTGGGGAGCTATGGCTACACCTTC. It is translated as CASSKDLGSYGYTF.

The sample holds many counts of this clonotype. The V and J genes are TRBV12-3 or TRBV12-4 and TRBJ1-5; the match to TRBD1 covers 7 bases. With 2 bases clipped from V and 3 bases from J, the junction kept 4 bases outside the gene matches. The CDR3 totals 15 residues. This CDR3 reads CASSLRQGHNQPQHF. The DNA for the CDR3 is TGTGCCAGCAGTTTAAGACAGGGCCACAATCAGCCCCAGCATTTT.

In its sample, this clonotype was seen a few times. The chain combines TRBV9 with TRBJ2-7; D possibly corresponds to TRBD2 (6 bases). The CDR3 contains 15 residues. Trimming stripped 4 bases from V and 2 bases from J, with 16 bases between. CDR1 is SGDLS, CDR2 YYNGEE, per germline. CDR3 coding DNA: TGTGCCAGCAGCTCCCGGGACTGGGGCCCCTACGAGCAGTACTTC. Its translation is CASSSRDWGPYEQYF. Full variable domain (rest looked up from reference TRBV9 and TRBJ2-7): DSGVTQTPKHLITATGQRVTLRCSPRSGDLSVYWYQQSLDQGLQFLIQYYNGEERAKGNILERFSAQQFPDLHSELNLSSLELGDSALYFCASSSRDWGPYEQYFGPGTRLTVT.

The chain links TRBV20-1 to TRBJ2-3; possibly TRBD2 for D (5 bases). Trimming stripped 3 bases from V and 2 bases from J, with 15 bases between. CDR1 is DFQATT and CDR2 is SNEGSKA in the germline V gene (reference sequence). The CDR3 sequence is 15 residues long. The CDR3 coding sequence is TGCAGTGCTAGTTCGAATAGCGATTACACAGATACGCAGTATTTT. Protein product: CSASSNSDYTDTQYF.

The chain links TRBV12-3 or TRBV12-4 to TRBJ2-6; D remains ambiguous. Trimming took off 5 bases at V and 0 bases at J, with 17 bases between the two ends. The CDR3 covers 18 residues. CDR3 in amino acids: CASSPRFGRRSGANVLTF. CDR3 coding DNA: TGTGCCAGCAGTCCCAGGTTTGGGCGGCGCTCTGGGGCCAACGTCCTGACTTTC.

This clonotype was counted only a few times. The chain recombines TRBV7-2 with TRBJ2-4; D is undetermined. Germline-derived CDR1 and CDR2 are SGHTA and FQGNSA. V was pared by 1 base and J by 7 bases, with 8 bases between. CDR3 length: 13 residues. The CDR3 loop reads CASSLDPTNIQYF. CDR3 sequence (DNA): TGTGCCAGCAGCTTAGACCCAACCAACATTCAGTACTTC.

There are a few counts of this clonotype. A read error may produce the germline difference seen at one junction end. The chain combines TRBV5-1 with TRBJ2-7; D call uncertain. The CDR3 runs to 13 residues. Germline-derived CDR1 and CDR2 are SGHRS and YFSETQ. The CDR3 sequence: CASSFTVSGQYDF. The DNA for the CDR3 is TGCGCCAGTTCCTTTACGGTCTCGGGTCAGTACGACTTC.

This clonotype appeared a few times. The chain carries TRBV15 and TRBJ2-1; a possible D gene is TRBD2 (6 bases). Germline V gene lookup returns CDR1 LNHNV and CDR2 YYDKDF (reference sequence). This CDR3 contains 13 residues. The V end was cut by 4 bases, the J end by 15 bases, with 19 bases between. The CDR3 sequence: CATSNREGRSGFF. CDR3 DNA sequence: TGTGCCACCAGCAATCGAGAAGGGAGGAGCGGGTTCTTC. The whole variable domain, filled in from reference TRBV15 and TRBJ2-1, reads DAMVIQNPRYQVTQFGKPVTLSCSQTLNHNVMYWYQQKSSQAPKLLFHYYDKDFNNEADTPDNFQSRRPNTSFCFLDIRSPGLGDTAMYLCATSNREGRSGFFGPGTRLTVL.

This clonotype showed up just a few times. The genes are TRBV5-1 and TRBJ2-5, with D perhaps matching TRBD2 (5 bases). The CDR3 runs to 16 residues. The V end lost 0 bases, the J end lost 1 base, and 13 bases lay between the germline ends. In germline, CDR1 is SGHRS, CDR2 YFSETQ. CDR3 DNA: TGCGCCAGCAGCTTGGGGACGGGGAGAACCCAAGAGACCCAGTACTTC. Encoded protein: CASSLGTGRTQETQYF.

The J gene is TRBJ2-6, the V gene TRBV12-3 or TRBV12-4, with D maybe TRBD1 (5 bases). With 3 bases removed from V and 3 bases from J, the gap between germline ends came to 12 bases. This CDR3 is 16 amino acids long. CDR3 sequence: CASSFRQGDGANVLTF. The CDR3 bases are TGTGCCAGCAGTTTTCGGCAGGGTGATGGGGCCAACGTCCTGACTTTC.

This clonotype turned up a few times. The chain links TRBV12-3 or TRBV12-4 to TRBJ2-3; TRBD1 or TRBD2 may be the D gene (5 bases each). The CDR3 has 14 residues. Trimming took off 3 bases at V and 6 bases at J, with 13 bases between the two ends. In nucleotides, the CDR3 is TGTGCCAGCAGTTTTCAGCGGACATCGGATACGCAGTATTTT. Translated, it gives CASSFQRTSDTQYF.

This clonotype was seen a handful of times. V gene TRBV29-1 combines with J gene TRBJ2-7; the D call may be TRBD1 or TRBD2 (5 bases each). Trimming cost V 7 bases and J 4 bases, with 17 bases left between them. The CDR3 loop spans 13 amino acids. From germline, CDR1 is SQVTM and CDR2 ANQGSEA. CDR3 nucleotide sequence: TGCAGCGGGGGCGAGGGCCCGGGGTACGAGCAGTACTTC. Translating gives CSGGEGPGYEQYF.

The genes are TRBV4-2 and TRBJ2-1; the match to TRBD1 covers 7 bases. CDR1 and CDR2 (germline): LGHNA, YNFKEQ. The junction had 5 bases not matched to a gene; V was cut back by 1 base and J by 8 bases. This CDR3 spans 14 amino acids. The CDR3 reads CASSQAGTDHEQFF. CDR3 coding DNA: TGTGCCAGCAGCCAAGCCGGGACAGATCATGAGCAGTTCTTC.

By share of the sample, this clonotype is medium-sized (0.01 to 0.1%). The rearrangement joins TRBV7-2 to TRBJ2-1; 8 nucleotides agree with TRBD1. There are 13 residues in the CDR3. V was clipped by 3 bases and J by 7 bases; unmatched bases: 2. Looked up from germline, CDR1 is SGHTA and CDR2 is FQGNSA. The DNA of the CDR3 is TGTGCCAGCAGCTTCACAGGGGGGAATGAGCAGTTCTTC. Residues: CASSFTGGNEQFF.

The rearrangement links TRBV20-1 to TRBJ2-3; D unresolved. Germline V lookup: CDR1 DFQATT, CDR2 SNEGSKA (reference sequence). This CDR3 contains 14 residues. With 3 bases removed from V and 6 bases from J, the gap between germline ends came to 16 bases. The CDR3 nucleotides read TGCAGTGCTAGTTTTGGTATGGGAAGGGATACGCAGTATTTT. This codes for CSASFGMGRDTQYF.

The chain carries TRBV5-5 and TRBJ2-1; 7 positions agree with TRBD2. V trimming: 6 bases; J trimming: 10 bases; junction bases outside the gene matches: 19. The CDR3 runs 16 residues. Per germline, CDR1 SGHKS and CDR2 YYEKEE (reference sequence). DNA for the CDR3: TGTGCCAGCATCAATAATCCGGGACTACGGTTCTTGGAGCAGTTCTTC. As protein: CASINNPGLRFLEQFF.

The chain combines TRBV12-3 or TRBV12-4 with TRBJ2-2; D remains ambiguous. This CDR3 spans 14 amino acids. V was pared by 6 bases and J by 5 bases, with 13 bases between. CDR3: CASSRPDTTGELFF. The CDR3 DNA is TGTGCCAGCAGCAGACCCGACACGACCGGGGAGCTGTTTTTT.

V and J are TRBV19 and TRBJ1-5; the D is unclear. The germline V and J ends were trimmed by 7 bases and 6 bases, with 13 bases remaining between them. This CDR3 region has 13 residues. The V gene's germline CDR1 is LNHDA and CDR2 SQIVND (reference sequence). CDR3 residues: CASTPQYGQPQHF. CDR3 coding DNA: TGTGCCAGTACCCCCCAGTATGGTCAGCCCCAGCATTTT.

This sequence joins TRBV7-2 and TRBJ1-1; D uncertain. This CDR3 contains 13 residues. The germline gives CDR1 SGHTA, CDR2 FQGNSA. V lost 7 bases, J lost 1 base, and 10 bases lay in between. The CDR3 loop is CASKPYGNTEAFF. Written as DNA, the CDR3 is TGTGCCAGCAAACCCTATGGGAACACTGAAGCTTTCTTT.